This T cell receptor (beta chain) was documented in a study of beta chain features in type 1 diabetes. What was sequenced were expressed TCRB transcripts, since all of the isolated RNA had been reverse transcribed. Roughly 3.6 million reads on average were seen across naive, central memory and regulatory T cell samples. Clones were read by immunoSEQ multiplex PCR, and TCRdb kept only the in-frame ones, dropping some. The sample lists around 250,000 clones; 55% to 70% were seen once. All sorted populations exceeded 95% purity. The sample consisted of naive CD4+ T cells from blood. This TCR derives from a young man in good health.

The CDR3 coding sequence is TGTGCCACCAAGAGGACTAGCGAATACGAGCAGTACTTC. It encodes CATKRTSEYEQYF. The chain recombines TRBV15 with TRBJ2-7, with TRBD2 identical over 9 bases. The CDR3 has 13 residues. CDR1 is LNHNV, CDR2 YYDKDF, per germline (reference sequence). Unmatched junction bases numbered 5, after V lost 7 bases and J lost 4 bases.